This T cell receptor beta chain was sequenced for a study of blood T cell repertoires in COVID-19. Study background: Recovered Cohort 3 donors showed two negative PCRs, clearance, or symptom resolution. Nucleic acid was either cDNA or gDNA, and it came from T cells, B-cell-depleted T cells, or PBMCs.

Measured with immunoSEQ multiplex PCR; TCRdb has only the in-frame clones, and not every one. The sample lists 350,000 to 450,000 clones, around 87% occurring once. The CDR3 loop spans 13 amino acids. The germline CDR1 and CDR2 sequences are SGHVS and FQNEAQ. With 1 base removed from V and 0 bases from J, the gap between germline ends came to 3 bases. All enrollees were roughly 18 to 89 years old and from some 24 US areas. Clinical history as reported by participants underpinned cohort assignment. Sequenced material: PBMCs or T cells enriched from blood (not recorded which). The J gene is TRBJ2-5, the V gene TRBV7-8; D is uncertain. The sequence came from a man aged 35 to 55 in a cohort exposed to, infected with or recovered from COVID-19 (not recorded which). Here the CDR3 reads CASSLGDQETQYF. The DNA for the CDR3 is TGTGCCAGCAGCTTAGGAGACCAAGAGACCCAGTACTTC.